Sequencing of this T cell receptor (beta chain) was carried out in a study of breast tumors, draining lymph nodes, adjacent tissues. Study-wide results and limits: Findings are consistent with lymph node origin and intratumoral expansion of most tumor T cells. Tumor repertoires ranked between lymph nodes and nontumor tissue in diversity, with V and J gene preferences.

TCRdb analysed the multiplex PCR reads with MiXCR anew, one entry per CDR3 protein. The sample includes about 130,000 distinct CDR3 sequences, 15% to 20% of them seen just once. This clonotype was recorded at least ten times. What it recognizes is unknown. The lymph nodes were axillary draining lymph nodes from breast cancer patients. The material sequenced was axillary lymph node tissue. This receptor was obtained from a female donor with breast cancer. Some clones in this sample may be carry-over from other donors' samples.

The CDR3 region is CASTTGTKDGYTF. CDR3 coding DNA: TGTGCCAGCACCACGGGTACGAAAGATGGCTACACCTTC. The chain links TRBV6-6 to TRBJ1-2; D not resolved. Germline V gene lookup returns CDR1 MNHNY and CDR2 SVGAGI (reference sequence). The CDR3 totals 13 residues. V lost 7 bases, J lost 6 bases, and 15 bases lay in between.